The clone carrying this T cell receptor beta chain was counted a few times. These data originate in a study of blood T cells in healthy people across ages. Using a J-beta primer mix together with a sample-barcoded 5' primer, a second PCR was run for about 6 to 11 cycles. TCRdb re-derived calls from the 5' RACE reads in MiXCR, one entry per CDR3 protein. The sample consists of 1.5 million to 1.8 million distinct CDR3 sequences, roughly two fifths of them appearing once. The CDR3 spans 14 residues. V gave up 0 bases and J gave up 8 bases, with 13 bases separating them. The germline V gene has CDR1 LGHNA and CDR2 YSLEER. In each sample, at least 6.5 million PBMCs were isolated.

The clonotype comes from a woman aged 18-35 years in good health. The V and J genes are TRBV4-3 and TRBJ1-2; D remains unclear. Sequenced sample: blood. CDR3 residues: CASSQERDSKGYTF. The CDR3 region has the DNA TGCGCCAGCAGCCAAGAACGGGATTCGAAGGGCTACACCTTC.